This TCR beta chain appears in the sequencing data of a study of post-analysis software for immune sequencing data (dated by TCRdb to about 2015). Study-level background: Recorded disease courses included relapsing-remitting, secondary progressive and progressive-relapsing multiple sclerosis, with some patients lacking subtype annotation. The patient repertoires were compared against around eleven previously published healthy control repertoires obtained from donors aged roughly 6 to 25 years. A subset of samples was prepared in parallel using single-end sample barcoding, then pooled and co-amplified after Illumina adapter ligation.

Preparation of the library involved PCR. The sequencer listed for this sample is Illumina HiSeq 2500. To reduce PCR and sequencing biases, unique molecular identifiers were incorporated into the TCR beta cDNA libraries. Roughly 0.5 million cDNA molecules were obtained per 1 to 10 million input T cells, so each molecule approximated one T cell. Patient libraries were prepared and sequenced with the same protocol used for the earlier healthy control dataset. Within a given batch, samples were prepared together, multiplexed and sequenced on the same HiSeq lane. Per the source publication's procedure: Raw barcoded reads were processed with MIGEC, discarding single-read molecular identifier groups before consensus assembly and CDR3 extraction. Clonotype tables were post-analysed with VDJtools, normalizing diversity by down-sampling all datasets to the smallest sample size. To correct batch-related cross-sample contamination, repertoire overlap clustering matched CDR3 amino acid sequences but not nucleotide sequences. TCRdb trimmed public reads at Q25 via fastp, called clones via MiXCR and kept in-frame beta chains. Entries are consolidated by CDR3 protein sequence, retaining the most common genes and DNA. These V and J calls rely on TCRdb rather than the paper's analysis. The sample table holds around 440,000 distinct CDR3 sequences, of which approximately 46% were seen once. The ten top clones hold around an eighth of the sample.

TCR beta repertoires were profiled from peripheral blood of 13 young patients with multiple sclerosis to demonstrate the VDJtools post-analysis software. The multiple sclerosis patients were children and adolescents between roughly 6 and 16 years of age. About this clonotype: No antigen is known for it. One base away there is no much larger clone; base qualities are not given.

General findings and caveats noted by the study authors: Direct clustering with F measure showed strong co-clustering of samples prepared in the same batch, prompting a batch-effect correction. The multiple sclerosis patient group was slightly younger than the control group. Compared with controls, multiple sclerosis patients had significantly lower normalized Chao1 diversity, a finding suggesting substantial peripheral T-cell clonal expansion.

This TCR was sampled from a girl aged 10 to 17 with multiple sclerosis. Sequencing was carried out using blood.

The DNA reads as follows: TGTGCCAGCAGCGCCGCGGGGGGGCCTGCCTACGAGCAGTACTTC. Protein translation: CASSAAGGPAYEQYF. The chain uses TRBV28 and TRBJ2-7; TRBD2 lines up with 9 middle nucleotides. Clipping removes 6 bases from V and 2 bases from J, with 8 as the unmatched junction base count. Taken from cysteine to phenylalanine, the CDR3 has 15 residues. This entry keeps only the CDR3 DNA: 45 bases, framed from base 1. CDR1 and CDR2, per the germline V gene, are MDHEN and SYDVKM.